This T cell receptor beta chain emerged from a study of cytomegalovirus exposure and HLA in healthy donors. There are 13 residues in the CDR3. Germline V lookup: CDR1 SGHRS, CDR2 YFSETQ. This PCR relied on a set of 60 Vbeta primers and 13 Jbeta primers. Only in-frame clones appear in the TCRdb table, and some are missing; sequencing was by immunoSEQ multiplex PCR. The table shows roughly 190,000 clones, with about 84% occurring only once. For this clone: The junction departs from the called germline gene at one end, perhaps through a read error.

This chain links TRBV5-1 with TRBJ2-6, with a weak D call TRBD1 (5 bases). The sample comprised PBMCs. The receptor was isolated from a woman between 25 and 40 years old in good health and CMV-seropositive. The CDR3 spells CASSPSQGNGLTF. CDR3 nucleotides: TGCGCCAGCAGCCCGAGCCAGGGTAACGGCCTGACTTTC.